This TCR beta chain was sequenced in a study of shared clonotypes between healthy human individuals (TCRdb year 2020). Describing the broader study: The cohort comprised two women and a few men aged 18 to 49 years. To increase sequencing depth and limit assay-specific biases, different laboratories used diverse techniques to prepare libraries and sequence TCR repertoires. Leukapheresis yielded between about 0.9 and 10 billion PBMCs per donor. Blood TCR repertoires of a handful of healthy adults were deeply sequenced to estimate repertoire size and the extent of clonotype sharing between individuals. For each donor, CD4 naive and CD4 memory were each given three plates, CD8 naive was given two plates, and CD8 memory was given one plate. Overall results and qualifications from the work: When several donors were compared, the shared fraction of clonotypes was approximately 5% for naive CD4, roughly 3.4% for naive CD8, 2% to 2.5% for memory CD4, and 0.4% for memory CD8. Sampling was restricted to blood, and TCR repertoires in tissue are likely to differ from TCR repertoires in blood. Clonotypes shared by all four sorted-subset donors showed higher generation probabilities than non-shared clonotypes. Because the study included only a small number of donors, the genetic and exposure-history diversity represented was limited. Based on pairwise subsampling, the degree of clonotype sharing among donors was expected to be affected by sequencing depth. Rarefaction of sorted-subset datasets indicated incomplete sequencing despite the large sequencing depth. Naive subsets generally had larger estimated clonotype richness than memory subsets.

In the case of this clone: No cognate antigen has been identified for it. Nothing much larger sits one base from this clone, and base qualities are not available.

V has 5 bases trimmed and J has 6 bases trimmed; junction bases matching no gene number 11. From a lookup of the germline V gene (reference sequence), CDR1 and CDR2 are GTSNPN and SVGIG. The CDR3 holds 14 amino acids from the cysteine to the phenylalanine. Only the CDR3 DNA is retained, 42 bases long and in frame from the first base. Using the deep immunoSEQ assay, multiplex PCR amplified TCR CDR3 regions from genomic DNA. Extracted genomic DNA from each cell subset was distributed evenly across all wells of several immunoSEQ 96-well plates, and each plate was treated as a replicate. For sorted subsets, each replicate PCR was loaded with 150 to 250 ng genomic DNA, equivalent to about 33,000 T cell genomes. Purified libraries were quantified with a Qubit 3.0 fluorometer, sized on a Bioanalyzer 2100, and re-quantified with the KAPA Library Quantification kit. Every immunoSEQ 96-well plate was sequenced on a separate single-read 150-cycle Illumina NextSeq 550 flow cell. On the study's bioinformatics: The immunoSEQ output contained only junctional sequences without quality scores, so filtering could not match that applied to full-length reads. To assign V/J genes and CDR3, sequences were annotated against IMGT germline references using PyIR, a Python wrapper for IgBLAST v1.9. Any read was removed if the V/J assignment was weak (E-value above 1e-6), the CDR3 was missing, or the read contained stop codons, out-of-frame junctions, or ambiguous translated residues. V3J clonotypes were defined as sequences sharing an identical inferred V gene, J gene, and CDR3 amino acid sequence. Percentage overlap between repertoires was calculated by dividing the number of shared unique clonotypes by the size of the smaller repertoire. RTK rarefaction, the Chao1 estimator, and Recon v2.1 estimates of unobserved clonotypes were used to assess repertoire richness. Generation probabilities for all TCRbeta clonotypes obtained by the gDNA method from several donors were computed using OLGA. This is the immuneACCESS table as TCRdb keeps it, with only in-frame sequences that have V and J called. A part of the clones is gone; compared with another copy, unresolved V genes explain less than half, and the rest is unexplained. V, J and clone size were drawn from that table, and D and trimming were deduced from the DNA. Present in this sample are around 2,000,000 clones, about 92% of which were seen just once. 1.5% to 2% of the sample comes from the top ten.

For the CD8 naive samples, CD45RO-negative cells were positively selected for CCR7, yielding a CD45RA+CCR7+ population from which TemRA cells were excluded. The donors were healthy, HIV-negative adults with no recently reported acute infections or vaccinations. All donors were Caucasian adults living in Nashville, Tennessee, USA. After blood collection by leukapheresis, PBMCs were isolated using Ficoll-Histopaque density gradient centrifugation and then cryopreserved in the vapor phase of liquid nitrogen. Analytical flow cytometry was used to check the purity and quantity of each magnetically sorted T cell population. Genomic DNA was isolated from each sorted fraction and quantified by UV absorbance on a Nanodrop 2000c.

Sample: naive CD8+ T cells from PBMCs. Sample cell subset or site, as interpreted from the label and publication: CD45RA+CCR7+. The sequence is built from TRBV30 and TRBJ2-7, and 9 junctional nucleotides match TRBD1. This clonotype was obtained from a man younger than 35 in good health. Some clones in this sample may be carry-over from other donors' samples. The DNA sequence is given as TGTGCCTGGGCCCCCGACAGGGGGGTTATCGAGCAGTACTTC. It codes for CAWAPDRGVIEQYF.